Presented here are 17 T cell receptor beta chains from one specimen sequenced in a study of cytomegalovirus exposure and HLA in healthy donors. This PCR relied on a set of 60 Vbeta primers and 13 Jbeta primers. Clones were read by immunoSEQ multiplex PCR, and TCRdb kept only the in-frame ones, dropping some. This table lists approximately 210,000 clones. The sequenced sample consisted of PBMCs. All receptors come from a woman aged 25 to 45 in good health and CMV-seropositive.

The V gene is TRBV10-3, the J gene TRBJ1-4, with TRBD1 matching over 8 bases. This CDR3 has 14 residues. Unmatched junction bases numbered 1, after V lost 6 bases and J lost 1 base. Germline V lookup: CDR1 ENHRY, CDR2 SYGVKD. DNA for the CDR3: TGTGCCATCAGGGACAGGGAAACTAATGAAAAACTGTTTTTT. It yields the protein CAIRDRETNEKLFF.

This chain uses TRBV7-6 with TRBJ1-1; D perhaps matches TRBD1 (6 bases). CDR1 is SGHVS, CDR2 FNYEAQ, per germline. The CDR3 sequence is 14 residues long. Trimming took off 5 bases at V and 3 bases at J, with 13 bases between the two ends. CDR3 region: CASSEMGHDTEAFF. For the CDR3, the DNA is TGTGCCAGCAGCGAAATGGGACACGACACTGAAGCTTTCTTT.

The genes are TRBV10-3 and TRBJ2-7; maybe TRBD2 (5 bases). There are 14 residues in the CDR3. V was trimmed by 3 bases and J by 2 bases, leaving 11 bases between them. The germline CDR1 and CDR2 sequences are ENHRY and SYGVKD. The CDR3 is CAISDLGATYEQYF. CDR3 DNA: TGTGCCATCAGTGATTTGGGAGCTACCTACGAGCAGTACTTC.

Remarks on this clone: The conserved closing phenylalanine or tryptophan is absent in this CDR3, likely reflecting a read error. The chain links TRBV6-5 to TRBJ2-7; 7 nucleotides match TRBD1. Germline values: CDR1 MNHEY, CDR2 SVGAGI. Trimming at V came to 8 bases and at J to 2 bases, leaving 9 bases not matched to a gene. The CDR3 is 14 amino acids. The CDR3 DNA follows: TGTGCCAGCGGACGGCAAGGGGGCCCCTACGAGCAGTACCTC. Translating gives CASGRQGGPYEQYL.

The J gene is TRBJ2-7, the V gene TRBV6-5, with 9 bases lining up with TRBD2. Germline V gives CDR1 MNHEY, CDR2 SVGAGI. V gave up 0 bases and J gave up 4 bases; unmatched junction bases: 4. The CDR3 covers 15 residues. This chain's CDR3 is CASSYSAGGRYEQYF. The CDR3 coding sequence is TGTGCCAGCAGTTACTCGGCGGGGGGGCGGTACGAGCAGTACTTC.

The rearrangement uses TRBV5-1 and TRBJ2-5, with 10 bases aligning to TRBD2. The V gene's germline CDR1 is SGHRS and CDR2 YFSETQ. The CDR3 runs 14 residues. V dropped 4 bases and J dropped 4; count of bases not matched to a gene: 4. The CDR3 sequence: CASSIGTSVETQYF. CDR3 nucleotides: TGCGCCAGCAGCATCGGGACTAGCGTAGAGACCCAGTACTTC.

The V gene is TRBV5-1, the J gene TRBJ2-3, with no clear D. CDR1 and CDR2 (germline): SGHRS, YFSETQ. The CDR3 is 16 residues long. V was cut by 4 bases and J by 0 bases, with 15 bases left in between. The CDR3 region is CASSHWVRRSTDTQYF. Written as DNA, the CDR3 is TGCGCCAGCAGCCACTGGGTGAGGAGAAGCACAGATACGCAGTATTTT.

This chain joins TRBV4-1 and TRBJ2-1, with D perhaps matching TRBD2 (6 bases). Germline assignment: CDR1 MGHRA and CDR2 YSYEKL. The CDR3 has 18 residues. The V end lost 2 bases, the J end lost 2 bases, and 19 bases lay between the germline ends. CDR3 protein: CASSQPPGEARPYNEQFF. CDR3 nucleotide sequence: TGCGCCAGCAGCCAACCCCCTGGGGAGGCTAGACCCTACAATGAGCAGTTCTTC.

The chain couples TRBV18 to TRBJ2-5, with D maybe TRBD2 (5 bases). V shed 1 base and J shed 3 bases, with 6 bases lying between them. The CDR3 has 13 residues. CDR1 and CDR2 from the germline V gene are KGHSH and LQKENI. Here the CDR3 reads CASSPQREETQYF. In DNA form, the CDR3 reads TGTGCCAGCTCACCACAGAGGGAAGAGACCCAGTACTTC.

The CDR3 bases are TGTGCCAGCAGGACGGACAGGGGGCGCGAAGCTTTCTTT. Translation: CASRTDRGREAFF. The chain links TRBV6-1 to TRBJ1-1; the match to TRBD1 covers 11 bases. Germline lookup yields CDR1 MNHNS and CDR2 SASEGT. The CDR3 has 13 residues. Trimming removed 6 bases from V and 8 bases from J; junction bases left unmatched: 5.

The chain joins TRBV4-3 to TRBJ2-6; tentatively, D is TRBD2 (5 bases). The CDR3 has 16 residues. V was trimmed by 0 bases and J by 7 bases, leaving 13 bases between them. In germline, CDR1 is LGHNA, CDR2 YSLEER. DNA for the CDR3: TGCGCCAGCAGCCAAGATCCCGAGACGGGAGCCAACGTCCTGACTTTC. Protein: CASSQDPETGANVLTF.

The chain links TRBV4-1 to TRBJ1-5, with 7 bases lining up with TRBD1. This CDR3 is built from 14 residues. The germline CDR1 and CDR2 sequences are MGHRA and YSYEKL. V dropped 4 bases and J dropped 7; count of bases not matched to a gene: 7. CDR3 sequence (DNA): TGCGCCAGCAGCCTCAGGGGGGCAGGACAGCCCCAGCATTTT. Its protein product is CASSLRGAGQPQHF.

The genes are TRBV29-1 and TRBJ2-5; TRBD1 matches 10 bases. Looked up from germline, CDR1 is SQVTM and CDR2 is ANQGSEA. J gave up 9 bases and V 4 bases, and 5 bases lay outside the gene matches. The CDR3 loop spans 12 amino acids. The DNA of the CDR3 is TGCAGCGTTGGACAGGGGGCGGGGGCCCAGTACTTC. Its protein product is CSVGQGAGAQYF.

Here the CDR3 DNA reads TGTGCCAGCAGTGAGAGTAACACCGGGGAGCTGTTTTTT. Protein product: CASSESNTGELFF. This sequence joins TRBV2 and TRBJ2-2; D is uncertain. This CDR3 has 13 amino acids. CDR1 SNHLY and CDR2 FYNNEI come from the germline V gene. With 3 bases removed from V and 2 bases from J, the gap between germline ends came to 4 bases.

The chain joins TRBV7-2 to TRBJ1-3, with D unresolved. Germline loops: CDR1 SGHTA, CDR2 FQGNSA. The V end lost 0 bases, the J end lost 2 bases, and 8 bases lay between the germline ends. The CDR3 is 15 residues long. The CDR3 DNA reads TGTGCCAGCAGCTTAGCGGACTTGGCTGGAAACACCATATATTTT. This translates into CASSLADLAGNTIYF.

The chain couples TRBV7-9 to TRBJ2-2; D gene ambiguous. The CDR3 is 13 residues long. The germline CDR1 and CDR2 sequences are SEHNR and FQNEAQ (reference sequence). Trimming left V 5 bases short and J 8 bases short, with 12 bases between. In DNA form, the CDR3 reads TGTGCCAGCAGCCCCCCCTCTTTGGGGGAGCTGTTTTTT. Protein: CASSPPSLGELFF.

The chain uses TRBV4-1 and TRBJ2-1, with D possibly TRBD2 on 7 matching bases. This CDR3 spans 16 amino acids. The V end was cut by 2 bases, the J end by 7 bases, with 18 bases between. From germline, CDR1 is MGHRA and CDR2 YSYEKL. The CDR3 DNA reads TGCGCCAGCAGCCAATCTCCTAAGGGGGGGTCAAATGAGCAGTTCTTC. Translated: CASSQSPKGGSNEQFF.